This T cell receptor beta chain was observed in a study of shared clonotypes between healthy human individuals. Findings and caveats of the study: The naive CD4 repertoires of a few donors were compared, and around 5% of clonotypes were shared. The small donor group covered limited genetic and exposure diversity.

The naive CD8 subset, CD45RO-negative cells positively selected for CCR7, excluded terminally differentiated effector memory CD45RA+ cells. The CDR3 length is 18 residues. Germline assignment: CDR1 WSHSY and CDR2 SAAADI. Trimming cost V 8 bases and J 0 bases; bases outside gene matches: 16. Assay: immunoSEQ multiplex PCR; the TCRdb copy retains only in-frame clones and omits some. Counted here are roughly 570,000 clones, 95% to 98% occurring once; the ten biggest clones make up approximately 0.3%. For this clone: Its antigen is not identified.

Material: naive CD8+ T cells sorted from blood. The receptor's source is a man aged 30 to 45 in good health. The chain has TRBV10-2 and TRBJ1-1, with TRBD1 matching over 9 bases. CDR3 protein: CASVIWPGTGPMNTEAFF. The CDR3 coding sequence is TGCGCCAGCGTCATATGGCCCGGGACAGGGCCGATGAACACTGAAGCTTTCTTT.